This paragraph reports one TCR beta chain. This sample stems from a study of blood T cell repertoires in COVID-19. The CDR3 spans 17 residues. Trimming removed 7 bases at V and 0 bases at J, with 21 bases between. CDR1 and CDR2 from the germline V gene are LNHDA and SQIVND (reference sequence). The data were produced by immunoSEQ multiplex PCR, yet TCRdb's version contains in-frame clones alone and is incomplete. The top ten hold 2% to 2.5% of the sample, which has 200,000 to 300,000 clones, more than 70% seen once. The specimen sequenced was peripheral blood. The receptor was derived from a woman aged 50 to 60 with acute or convalescent COVID-19. The chain uses TRBV19 and TRBJ1-2; a possible D gene is TRBD1 (6 bases). CDR3 sequence reads: CASNWAGRGLSNYGYTF. In DNA, the CDR3 is TGTGCCAGTAACTGGGCCGGCAGGGGCTTGTCTAACTATGGCTACACCTTC.